The 25 T cell receptor beta chains below come from one sample, sequenced in a study of shared clonotypes between healthy human individuals. CD8 cells regarded as naive lacked CD45RO, were positively chosen for CCR7, and omitted terminally differentiated effector memory CD45RA+ cells. Data came from immunoSEQ multiplex PCR; TCRdb stores just in-frame clones and leaves some out. Of around 2,000,000 clones listed, around 96% are singletons. The material sequenced was naive CD8+ T cells sorted from blood. The receptors originated from a man aged 18 to 30 in good health.

The chain is built from TRBV4-1 and TRBJ2-1; TRBD1 aligns across 7 bases. With 0 bases clipped from V and 8 bases from J, the junction kept 10 bases outside the gene matches. This CDR3 has 16 residues. In germline, CDR1 is MGHRA, CDR2 YSYEKL. The DNA for the CDR3 is TGCGCCAGCAGCCAAGACGGGCGACCAGGGGGAGATGAGCAGTTCTTC. The encoded protein is CASSQDGRPGGDEQFF.

This clone was detected once. The chain couples TRBV27 to TRBJ2-7; D might be TRBD1 or TRBD2, each matching 5 bases. V was clipped by 3 bases and J by 3 bases, with 12 bases between them. From germline, CDR1 is MNHEY and CDR2 SMNVEV (reference sequence). The CDR3 is 14 residues long. Here the CDR3 reads CASSFRDGHYEQYF. The CDR3 DNA is TGTGCCAGCAGTTTCCGGGACGGGCACTACGAGCAGTACTTC.

The chain is built from TRBV15 and TRBJ1-2; D gene uncertain. This CDR3 is 14 amino acids long. The V end lost 0 bases, the J end lost 2 bases, and 7 bases lay between the germline ends. Germline loops: CDR1 LNHNV, CDR2 YYDKDF (reference sequence). The CDR3 DNA follows: TGTGCCACCAGCAGAGATCTAGCAAACTATGGCTACACCTTC. Amino acid sequence: CATSRDLANYGYTF.

This chain links TRBV5-4 with TRBJ2-7; D gene unclear. V shed 2 bases and J shed 0 bases, with 9 bases lying between them. CDR3 length: 14 residues. In germline, CDR1 is SGHNT, CDR2 YYREEE (reference sequence). The CDR3 sequence is CASSFASDSYEQYF. The CDR3 nucleotides are TGTGCCAGCAGCTTTGCGAGCGACTCCTACGAGCAGTACTTC.

The V and J genes are TRBV7-9 and TRBJ2-1; 8 bases line up with TRBD2. V trimming: 5 bases; J trimming: 2 bases; junction bases outside the gene matches: 8. The germline V gene encodes CDR1 SEHNR and CDR2 FQNEAQ (reference sequence). The CDR3 runs to 16 residues. The CDR3 region has the DNA TGTGCCAGCAGCCCCCCACTAGCGGCGGCCTACAATGAGCAGTTCTTC. This encodes CASSPPLAAAYNEQFF.

This chain links TRBV19 with TRBJ2-7; no firm D call. The CDR3 sequence is 13 residues long. CDR1 is LNHDA and CDR2 is SQIVND in the germline V gene (reference sequence). The V end lost 6 bases, the J end lost 3 bases, and 12 bases lay between the germline ends. The CDR3 DNA reads TGTGCCAGTAGCCTCCAGGTGGACTACGAGCAGTACTTC. Amino acid sequence: CASSLQVDYEQYF.

This clone appeared once. The chain is built from TRBV2 and TRBJ2-7; D might be TRBD1 (6 bases). Germline lookup yields CDR1 SNHLY and CDR2 FYNNEI. Between the trimmed V and J ends, which lost 3 bases and 5 bases, there was a span of 17 bases. This CDR3 comprises 15 residues. DNA for the CDR3: TGTGCCAGCAGTGAGGGGTACCAGGGGATAAACGAGCAGTACTTC. It encodes CASSEGYQGINEQYF.

Points on this clone: Within the sample, other DNA sequences also encode this same CDR3. This sequence joins TRBV2 and TRBJ2-7; D possibly matches TRBD1 or TRBD2 (5 bases each). Germline V gene data show CDR1 as SNHLY and CDR2 as FYNNEI. Trimming took off 8 bases at V and 0 bases at J, with 5 bases between the two ends. The CDR3 totals 11 residues. The CDR3 DNA follows: TGTGCCAGCGGGGGCTCCTACGAGCAGTACTTC. It translates to CASGGSYEQYF.

The chain carries TRBV19 and TRBJ2-3; D not certain. This CDR3 has 14 residues. CDR1 is LNHDA and CDR2 is SQIVND in the germline V gene (reference sequence). V lost 5 bases to trimming and J lost 6 bases, with 15 bases between them. The CDR3 here is CASSLSRTPDTQYF. The CDR3 region has the DNA TGTGCCAGTAGTTTGAGTCGGACCCCCGATACGCAGTATTTT.

The chain has TRBV7-3 and TRBJ2-3; 7 nucleotides agree with TRBD1. The junction had 3 bases not matched to a gene; V was cut back by 2 bases and J by 4 bases. Germline CDR1 SGHTA, CDR2 FQGTGA. CDR3 length equals 14 residues. The CDR3 coding sequence is TGTGCCAGCAGCTTAGAAACAGGGGCAGATACGCAGTATTTT. Protein sequence: CASSLETGADTQYF.

Only one count was recorded for this clone. V usage is TRBV11-2 and J usage is TRBJ2-3; 8 bases align to TRBD1. The trim removed 2 bases at V and 1 base at J, leaving 8 bases unmatched. Germline V CDR1 and CDR2: SGHAT, FQNNGV. The CDR3 loop spans 17 amino acids. The CDR3 DNA follows: TGTGCCAGCAGCTTAAGGCAGTTGGGACAGGGCACAGATACGCAGTATTTT. Translating it yields CASSLRQLGQGTDTQYF. Together with reference TRBV11-2 and TRBJ2-3, the CDR3 gives the full variable domain: EAGVAQSPRYKIIEKRQSVAFWCNPISGHATLYWYQQILGQGPKLLIQFQNNGVVDDSQLPKDRFSAERLKGVDSTLKIQPAKLEDSAVYLCASSLRQLGQGTDTQYFGPGTRLTVL.

Note on this clone: Other DNA sequences in the same sample also yield this CDR3. Here the CDR3 reads CASSPSLNTEAFF. The CDR3, as DNA: TGTGCCAGCAGCCCATCGCTGAACACTGAAGCTTTCTTT. This chain joins TRBV7-3 and TRBJ1-1; D uncertain. The ends were cut back, 5 bases at V and 0 bases at J, with 7 bases in the middle. The CDR3 is 13 residues long. Germline CDR1 is SGHTA and CDR2 is FQGTGA.

V and J are TRBV6-1 and TRBJ2-1; no definite D call. The CDR3 totals 12 residues. Trimming shortened V by 3 bases and J by 4 bases, and 4 bases separated the two germline ends. The V gene's germline CDR1 is MNHNS and CDR2 SASEGT. The CDR3 DNA sequence: TGTGCCAGCAGTGACATGTACAATGAGCAGTTCTTC. Amino acids: CASSDMYNEQFF.

This clone was seen more than once but under ten times. V is TRBV6-6 and J is TRBJ1-1; D not resolved. V lost 2 bases and J 0 bases, leaving 10 bases between the germline ends. CDR3 size: 15 residues. In germline, CDR1 is MNHNY, CDR2 SVGAGI (reference sequence). This CDR3 reads CASSYDSGLNTEAFF. CDR3 in DNA: TGTGCCAGCAGTTACGACTCGGGCTTGAACACTGAAGCTTTCTTT.

The chain is built from TRBV28 and TRBJ2-3; TRBD2 matches at 9 bases. V was pared by 1 base and J by 0 bases, with 5 bases of the junction left unmatched. This CDR3 spans 17 amino acids. Per germline, CDR1 MDHEN and CDR2 SYDVKM. This chain's CDR3 is CASSLFGLAGSTDTQYF. The DNA for the CDR3 is TGTGCCAGCAGTTTATTCGGGCTAGCGGGGAGCACAGATACGCAGTATTTT.

Only one count was recorded for this clone. This chain joins TRBV13 and TRBJ2-7; possible D gene TRBD1, 5 bases. V was pared by 0 bases and J by 4 bases, with 7 bases between. The CDR3 has 13 amino acids. Germline V CDR1 and CDR2: PRHDT, FYEKMQ (reference sequence). The CDR3 DNA reads as TGTGCCAGCAGCTTAGGACAGGAGTACGAGCAGTACTTC. This sequence encodes CASSLGQEYEQYF. The entire variable domain, with the rest obtained from reference TRBV13 and TRBJ2-7, is as follows: AAGVIQSPRHLIKEKRETATLKCYPIPRHDTVYWYQQGPGQDPQFLISFYEKMQSDKGSIPDRFSAQQFSDYHSELNMSSLELGDSALYFCASSLGQEYEQYFGPGTRLTVT.

The CDR3 spells CASSRNNEQFF. The DNA of the CDR3 is TGTGCCAGCAGTCGTAACAATGAGCAGTTCTTC. The genes are TRBV27 and TRBJ2-1, with no clear D. Trimming pared 5 bases from V and 5 bases from J, leaving 4 bases between. The CDR3 runs to 11 residues. The V gene's germline CDR1 is MNHEY and CDR2 SMNVEV (reference sequence).

The chain joins TRBV7-6 to TRBJ2-7, with a tentative D call TRBD2 (5 bases). This CDR3 is 12 amino acids long. Germline-derived CDR1 and CDR2 are SGHVS and FNYEAQ. V lost 0 bases to trimming and J lost 6 bases, with 6 bases between them. CDR3 amino acids: CASSLARGEQYF. The CDR3 DNA sequence: TGTGCCAGCAGCTTAGCCCGGGGCGAGCAGTACTTC.

V usage is TRBV11-2 and J usage is TRBJ2-5; D unresolved. The germline CDR1 and CDR2 sequences are SGHAT and FQNNGV. V was shortened by 1 base and J by 4 bases, with 4 bases between the two germline ends. The CDR3 is made up of 12 amino acids. The CDR3 DNA is TGTGCCAGCAGCTTAGCGCTAGAGACCCAGTACTTC. Its translation is CASSLALETQYF.

The chain is built from TRBV4-3 and TRBJ2-7, with D possibly matching TRBD2 (5 bases). Trimming took off 2 bases at V and 5 bases at J, with 7 bases between the two ends. The CDR3 covers 12 residues. Germline assignment: CDR1 LGHNA and CDR2 YSLEER. The CDR3 DNA follows: TGCGCCAGCAGCCAATCAGCGGACGAGCAGTACTTC. As protein: CASSQSADEQYF.

V and J are TRBV5-1 and TRBJ2-7; no firm D call. The V and J ends lost 0 bases and 0 bases respectively, with 10 bases between them. CDR3 length: 15 amino acids. The germline V gene has CDR1 SGHRS and CDR2 YFSETQ. The CDR3 nucleotides read TGCGCCAGCAGCTTGGAACCCAGCGTCTCCTACGAGCAGTACTTC. Translated, it gives CASSLEPSVSYEQYF.

The chain links TRBV13 to TRBJ2-2; D gene ambiguous. The CDR3 is 13 amino acids. V lost 4 bases and J lost 6, with 9 bases in between. The V gene's germline CDR1 is PRHDT and CDR2 FYEKMQ (reference sequence). The CDR3 region is CASSSPGPGELFF. The CDR3 DNA reads as TGTGCCAGCAGCTCCCCCGGTCCCGGGGAGCTGTTTTTT.

The J gene is TRBJ2-3, the V gene TRBV27, with TRBD2 identical over 9 bases. This CDR3 spans 16 amino acids. V lost 8 bases, J lost 2 bases, and 11 bases stayed unmatched. Germline-derived CDR1 and CDR2 are MNHEY and SMNVEV (reference sequence). DNA for the CDR3: TGTGCCAGCCATTCAAATAGCGGGGGATTCACAGATACGCAGTATTTT. It is translated as CASHSNSGGFTDTQYF.

Worth noting for this clone: Other DNA variants within this sample encode the same CDR3. The V and J genes are TRBV5-6 and TRBJ1-2, with D possibly matching TRBD1 (5 bases). CDR3 length equals 12 residues. V lost 4 bases and J 3 bases, leaving 7 bases between the germline ends. Germline CDR1 is SGHDT and CDR2 is YYEEEE. This CDR3 reads CASSAGDYGYTF. DNA for the CDR3: TGTGCCAGCAGCGCGGGGGACTATGGCTACACCTTC.

The chain employs TRBV7-9 and TRBJ2-7, with D tentatively TRBD2 (6 bases). Germline values: CDR1 SEHNR, CDR2 FQNEAQ (reference sequence). V dropped 5 bases and J dropped 2 bases, with 13 bases sitting between them. CDR3 size: 14 residues. This CDR3 reads CASSQGLQTYEQYF. CDR3 DNA sequence: TGTGCCAGCAGCCAGGGACTCCAGACCTACGAGCAGTACTTC.